Presented here are 15 T cell receptor beta chains from one specimen sequenced in a study of blood T cell repertoires in COVID-19 (dated by TCRdb to 2020 to 2022). The receptor library was made with the immunoSEQ multiplex PCR assay. TCRdb mirrors the immuneACCESS table, restricted to in-frame sequences. Some clones are absent from its copies; in checked studies, under half trace to an unresolved V gene, and the reason for the others is unknown. The sample table shows roughly 400,000 clones, and about nine tenths are seen once. Of the sample, 0.86% is held by the ten largest clones. The sample taken for sequencing was PBMCs or T cells enriched from blood (not recorded which). These TCRs come from a woman aged 35 to 49 who had been exposed to COVID-19.

This clone appeared a single time. J is TRBJ2-7 and V is TRBV27, with D perhaps TRBD2 (6 bases). Germline-derived CDR1 and CDR2 are MNHEY and SMNVEV (reference sequence). The CDR3 loop spans 15 amino acids. Deletions cut 5 bases from V and 0 bases from J, with 14 bases between. In nucleotides, the CDR3 is TGTGCCAGCAGTACCGGGAGACATAGCTCCTACGAGCAGTACTTC. Its translation: CASSTGRHSSYEQYF.

The J gene is TRBJ2-7, the V gene TRBV5-5; D not certain. Trimming pared 0 bases from V and 2 bases from J, leaving 3 bases between. Germline V gene data show CDR1 as SGHKS and CDR2 as YYEKEE (reference sequence). The CDR3 has 12 residues. CDR3 loop: CASSLGAYEQYF. CDR3 sequence (DNA): TGTGCCAGCAGCTTGGGCGCCTACGAGCAGTACTTC.

The chain joins TRBV7-6 to TRBJ2-2; 15 bases are a match to TRBD2. Germline lookup yields CDR1 SGHVS and CDR2 FNYEAQ. V dropped 1 base and J dropped 6; count of bases not matched to a gene: 6. The CDR3 is 18 amino acids. CDR3: CASSLGTSGGAGAGELFF. For the CDR3, the DNA is TGTGCCAGCAGCTTAGGGACTAGCGGGGGGGCCGGAGCCGGGGAGCTGTTTTTT.

The chain couples TRBV5-5 to TRBJ1-2, with 7 bases identical to TRBD1. Germline values: CDR1 SGHKS, CDR2 YYEKEE (reference sequence). The CDR3 extends over 18 amino acids. The trim removed 1 base at V and 0 bases at J, leaving 12 bases unmatched. The CDR3 region is CASSLNRGEARSNYGYTF. DNA for the CDR3: TGTGCCAGCAGCTTGAACAGGGGCGAAGCGAGATCTAACTATGGCTACACCTTC.

V usage is TRBV4-3 and J usage is TRBJ2-7, with 7 positions matching TRBD1. V shed 0 bases, J shed 5 bases, and the junction held 10 bases outside the gene matches. Germline assignment: CDR1 LGHNA and CDR2 YSLEER. CDR3 size: 16 residues. In DNA form, the CDR3 reads TGCGCCAGCAGCCAAGATCTAACAGGGGTAATGGACGAGCAGTACTTC. Protein product: CASSQDLTGVMDEQYF.

As concerns this clone: Other DNA sequences from this sample encode an identical CDR3 as well. This sequence joins TRBV5-1 and TRBJ1-2; a weak D match, TRBD1 (6 bases). CDR3 length equals 12 residues. Germline V lookup: CDR1 SGHRS, CDR2 YFSETQ. V was cut by 5 bases and J by 8 bases, with 13 bases left in between. The CDR3: CASSAQGNGYTF. The CDR3 DNA reads as TGCGCCAGCAGTGCACAGGGCAACGGCTACACCTTC.

The chain is built from TRBV7-2 and TRBJ2-1; D is possibly TRBD1 (5 bases). V shed 6 bases and J shed 5 bases, with 17 bases lying between them. The CDR3 has 15 residues. Germline values: CDR1 SGHTA, CDR2 FQGNSA. The DNA for the CDR3 is TGTGCCAGCAGAACAGGCCTTTTTGGCAACAATGAGCAGTTCTTC. Translated: CASRTGLFGNNEQFF.

A note on this clone: This sample includes further DNA sequences coding for the same CDR3. This chain uses TRBV9 with TRBJ2-3; D uncertain. V lost 7 bases and J lost 2, with 5 bases in between. This CDR3 region has 11 residues. The germline gives CDR1 SGDLS, CDR2 YYNGEE. CDR3 region: CASSLTDTQYF. The CDR3 DNA is TGTGCCAGCTCACTCACAGATACGCAGTATTTT.

The chain carries TRBV7-2 and TRBJ1-1, with a possible D match to TRBD1 (6 bases). The CDR3 is 16 amino acids. Germline V CDR1 and CDR2: SGHTA, FQGNSA. V lost 2 bases, J lost 7 bases, and 20 bases lay in between. The CDR3 reads CASSLYRAGAEYEAFF. DNA of the CDR3: TGTGCCAGCAGCTTATATAGGGCAGGGGCGGAATATGAAGCTTTCTTT.

CDR3 loop: CASSGTVNTEAFF. In DNA form, the CDR3 reads TGCGCCAGCAGTGGGACAGTTAACACTGAAGCTTTCTTT. The V and J genes are TRBV10-1 and TRBJ1-1; perhaps TRBD1 as D (6 bases). Germline CDR1 WNHNN, CDR2 SYGVQD (reference sequence). CDR3 length: 13 residues. Trimming took 4 bases from V and 2 from J, leaving 8 bases between them.

The chain is built from TRBV2 and TRBJ2-7; 13 positions match TRBD2. Germline V gives CDR1 SNHLY, CDR2 FYNNEI. The CDR3 covers 16 residues. V lost 5 bases to trimming and J lost 7 bases; unmatched junction nucleotides: 11. The CDR3 loop reads CASSPLRLAGGQEQYF. CDR3 coding DNA: TGTGCCAGCAGTCCCCTCCGACTAGCGGGGGGTCAAGAGCAGTACTTC.

The gene calls are TRBV19 and TRBJ2-7, with a possible D match to TRBD2 (6 bases). The CDR3 has 14 amino acids. Looked up from germline, CDR1 is LNHDA and CDR2 is SQIVND (reference sequence). V lost 2 bases, J lost 2 bases, and 10 bases lay in between. CDR3 residues: CASSITSQAYEQYF. As DNA, the CDR3 is TGTGCCAGTAGTATAACTAGCCAAGCCTACGAGCAGTACTTC.

The chain couples TRBV2 to TRBJ2-2; the match to TRBD1 covers 8 bases. The V gene's germline CDR1 is SNHLY and CDR2 FYNNEI. The CDR3 contains 15 residues. The junction had 9 bases not matched to a gene; V was cut back by 7 bases and J by 5 bases. The CDR3 loop reads CASTETGDRTGELFF. Here the CDR3 DNA reads TGTGCCAGCACCGAGACAGGGGACAGAACCGGGGAGCTGTTTTTT.

The J gene is TRBJ1-3, the V gene TRBV30, with D unresolved. Trimming stripped 5 bases from V and 4 bases from J, with 6 bases between. This CDR3 comprises 11 residues. CDR1 and CDR2 from the germline V gene are GTSNPN and SVGIG (reference sequence). DNA for the CDR3: TGTGCCTGGGAACAGGGAAACACCATATATTTT. It yields the protein CAWEQGNTIYF.

The chain joins TRBV30 to TRBJ1-2, with 9 bases identical to TRBD1. CDR1 is GTSNPN and CDR2 is SVGIG in the germline V gene (reference sequence). CDR3 length equals 16 residues. The V and J ends lost 4 bases and 5 bases, in that order; junction bases with no gene match: 14. The CDR3 DNA reads TGTGCCTGGACCGCCCGCCCCGGGACAGGGAAATATGGCTACACCTTC. It encodes CAWTARPGTGKYGYTF.